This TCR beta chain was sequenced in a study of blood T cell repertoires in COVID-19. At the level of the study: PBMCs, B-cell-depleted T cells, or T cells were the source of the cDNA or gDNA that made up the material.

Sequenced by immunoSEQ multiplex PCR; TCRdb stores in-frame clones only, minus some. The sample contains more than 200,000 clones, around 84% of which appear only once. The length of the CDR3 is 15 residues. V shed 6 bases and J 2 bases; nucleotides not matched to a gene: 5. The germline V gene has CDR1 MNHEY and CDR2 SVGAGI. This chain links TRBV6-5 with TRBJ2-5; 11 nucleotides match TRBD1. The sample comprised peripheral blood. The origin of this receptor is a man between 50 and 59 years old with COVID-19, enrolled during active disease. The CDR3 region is CASRGQGGLQETQYF. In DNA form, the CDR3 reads TGTGCCAGCAGGGGACAGGGGGGTCTGCAAGAGACCCAGTACTTC.